The next 14 T cell receptor beta chains were all read from a single sample in a study of blood T cells in healthy people across ages. Combining a sample-barcoded 5' primer with a J-beta primer mix, a second PCR ran for 7 to 11 cycles. TCRdb called the 5' RACE reads again in MiXCR, with one record for every CDR3 protein. This table has 600,000 to 1,000,000 distinct CDR3 sequences, roughly 60% appearing once. Sequenced: blood. The origin of the receptors is a man younger than 40 in good health.

The chain carries TRBV7-2 and TRBJ2-7; 10 bases fit TRBD2. V lost 1 base to trimming and J lost 4 bases; unmatched junction nucleotides: 7. The length of the CDR3 is 16 residues. CDR1 and CDR2 from the germline V gene are SGHTA and FQGNSA. The CDR3 region is CASSLGPSGSPYEQYF. Written as DNA, the CDR3 is TGTGCCAGCAGCTTAGGACCTAGCGGGAGTCCTTACGAGCAGTACTTC.

This clonotype was recorded once. The chain joins TRBV20-1 to TRBJ2-7, with 7 bases that match TRBD2. J was trimmed by 3 bases and V by 3 bases; bases with no gene match: 11. CDR1 and CDR2 (germline): DFQATT, SNEGSKA (reference sequence). The CDR3 length is 15 residues. The CDR3 coding sequence is TGCAGTGCTAGTTCGTCTAGCGGAGTTAACTACGAGCAGTACTTC. Encoded protein: CSASSSSGVNYEQYF.

The rearrangement uses TRBV12-3 or TRBV12-4 and TRBJ1-1; 9 bases are shared with TRBD1. This CDR3 contains 15 residues. J gave up 3 bases and V 6 bases, and 8 bases lay outside the gene matches. The CDR3 is CASSQQQGADTEAFF. In DNA form, the CDR3 reads TGTGCCAGCAGCCAACAACAGGGGGCGGACACTGAAGCTTTCTTT.

This clonotype was observed a few times. The gene calls are TRBV12-3 or TRBV12-4 and TRBJ1-2, with TRBD1 as a possible D gene (5 bases). CDR3 size: 14 residues. V was cut by 5 bases and J by 0 bases, with 10 bases left in between. The CDR3 sequence: CASSDRGTNYGYTF. CDR3 in DNA: TGTGCCAGCAGTGACAGAGGAACTAACTATGGCTACACCTTC.

This clonotype was seen a few times. The J gene is TRBJ1-2, the V gene TRBV18; 7 bases are a match to TRBD1. Germline-derived CDR1 and CDR2 are KGHSH and LQKENI. This CDR3 comprises 16 residues. V dropped 3 bases and J dropped 8; count of bases not matched to a gene: 15. The CDR3 DNA reads TGTGCCAGCTCACCTCGGGGAACCGGGACAGCACACGGCTACACCTTC. Translating gives CASSPRGTGTAHGYTF.

The chain recombines TRBV21-1 with TRBJ2-4. The J call could be wrong; TRBJ2-7 is a better fit for the DNA end. TRBV21-1 is an annotated pseudogene. The CDR3 runs to 16 residues. CDR3 sequence (DNA): TGTGCTAGCACCCGATATCGAAAAGAGGCCAACTACGAGCAGTACTTC. This codes for CASTRYRKEANYEQYF.

In its sample, this clonotype was seen a few times. V is TRBV12-5 and J is TRBJ2-7; D is unresolved. The germline gives CDR1 LGHNT, CDR2 FRNRAP. V was pared by 6 bases and J by 0 bases, with 9 bases between. The CDR3 covers 13 residues. The CDR3 reads CASGIGSSYEQYF. In DNA, the CDR3 is TGTGCTAGTGGAATAGGCAGCTCCTACGAGCAGTACTTC.

A remark on this clonotype: It may be a read error: a sequence one base away is much more abundant. The chain joins TRBV3-1 to TRBJ2-7; no firm D call. The CDR3 length is 14 residues. The germline CDR1 and CDR2 sequences are LGHDT and YNNKEL (reference sequence). The CDR3 nucleotides are TGTGCCCGCAGCCAAGATGCGGCCTCCTACGAGCAGTACTTC. Its protein product is CARSQDAASYEQYF.

The rearrangement uses TRBV28 and TRBJ2-5; D is perhaps TRBD2 (6 bases). Trimming pared 4 bases from V and 4 bases from J, leaving 19 bases between. Germline V gives CDR1 MDHEN, CDR2 SYDVKM. The CDR3 has 16 amino acids. CDR3 amino acids: CASSSRDSVSTETQYF. The CDR3 bases are TGTGCCAGCAGTTCTCGGGACTCGGTATCGACAGAGACCCAGTACTTC.

The chain joins TRBV3-1 to TRBJ2-4; D remains unclear. The V end was cut by 0 bases, the J end by 6 bases, with 15 bases between. The CDR3 totals 16 residues. CDR1 and CDR2 (germline): LGHDT, YNNKEL (reference sequence). The CDR3 DNA follows: TGTGCCAGCAGCCAAGATATTGGGTCGAGGTTAAACATTCAGTACTTC. Amino acids: CASSQDIGSRLNIQYF.

V and J are TRBV30 and TRBJ2-1; 8 bases match TRBD2. Germline V CDR1 and CDR2: GTSNPN, SVGIG (reference sequence). The CDR3 contains 14 residues. The V segment lost 5 bases and the J segment 5 bases; nucleotides outside the gene matches: 8. The DNA for the CDR3 is TGTGCCTGGCAAAGCGGGAGTTTTGACAATGAGCAGTTCTTC. Translation gives CAWQSGSFDNEQFF. The variable domain in full, with the rest retrieved from reference TRBV30 and TRBJ2-1, is SQTIHQWPATLVQPVGSPLSLECTVEGTSNPNLYWYRQAAGRGLQLLFYSVGIGQISSEVPQNLSASRPQDRQFILSSKKLLLSDSGFYLCAWQSGSFDNEQFFGPGTRLTVL.

CDR3 loop: CRGTGGRDTEAFF. The DNA of the CDR3 is TGCAGAGGAACAGGGGGGAGGGACACTGAAGCTTTCTTT. This chain connects TRBV20-1 to TRBJ1-1; 8 positions match TRBD1. Per germline, CDR1 DFQATT and CDR2 SNEGSKA (reference sequence). The CDR3 has 13 amino acids.

V and J are TRBV12-3 or TRBV12-4 and TRBJ2-4, with D tentatively TRBD1 (5 bases). Trimming stripped 5 bases from V and 5 bases from J, with 7 bases between. This CDR3 is 12 amino acids long. Here the CDR3 DNA reads TGTGCCAGCAGTCAGACAGAAAACATTCAGTACTTC. Amino acid sequence: CASSQTENIQYF.

The chain has TRBV7-9 and TRBJ1-2; D not certain. Germline assignment: CDR1 SEHNR and CDR2 FQNEAQ (reference sequence). The ends were cut back, 1 base at V and 7 bases at J, with 7 bases in the middle. The CDR3 spans 12 residues. The CDR3 nucleotides are TGTGCCAGCAGCTTAGACCTGTCTGGCTACACCTTC. It translates to CASSLDLSGYTF.